This TCR beta chain was captured in a study of blood T cell repertoires in COVID-19. Study details: Specimens from acute and convalescent COVID-19 originated in the United States, Italy and Spain. The cDNA or gDNA used as material had been derived from T cells, B-cell-depleted T cells, or PBMCs.

Per the study methods: Amplification with reference gene primers provided the estimates of nucleated cell counts. Libraries were prepared by immunoSEQ multiplex PCR; TCRdb keeps only in-frame clonotypes and omits some of them. The V and J calls and clone size are taken from that table; D and trimming were inferred from the DNA. Here the sample spans fewer than 85,000 clones, more than 70% being singletons. This CDR3 comprises 17 residues. CDR1 and CDR2 (germline): SGHTA, FQGNSA. V was pared by 5 bases and J by 8 bases, with 15 bases of the junction left unmatched. Sequencing was done on a sample of peripheral blood. This receptor was taken from a man between 65 and 85 years old with COVID-19, enrolled during active disease. The chain couples TRBV7-2 to TRBJ2-4, with TRBD2 matching 10 bases. CDR3 protein: CASSIAGTSDFGDIQYF. The DNA of the CDR3 is TGTGCCAGCAGCATTGCAGGGACTAGCGACTTTGGGGACATTCAGTACTTC.